This TCR beta chain was recovered during a study of blood T cell repertoires in COVID-19. Background on the study: Samples representing acute and convalescent COVID-19 were sourced from the United States, Italy and Spain. From T cells, B-cell-depleted T cells, or PBMCs came the material, which was cDNA or gDNA.

In the original workflow: Amplification from reference gene primers served as the basis for estimated nucleated cell counts. Assay: immunoSEQ multiplex PCR; the TCRdb copy retains only in-frame clones and omits some. V and J calls and clone size follow that table, whereas D and trimming were derived from the DNA. The repertoire holds fewer than 25,000 clones, with 87% as singletons. This CDR3 region has 14 residues. Looked up from germline, CDR1 is MGHRA and CDR2 is YSYEKL. The germline V and J ends were trimmed by 4 bases and 10 bases, with 17 bases remaining between them. This clone was counted between two and nine times.

Sequencing was done on a sample of peripheral blood. The sequence was obtained from a human donor with active COVID-19. The donor label of this sample is uncertain. The chain joins TRBV4-1 to TRBJ2-1; weak D call: TRBD1 (6 bases). CDR3 nucleotide sequence: TGCGCCAGCAGCCCACTTGGGGGCTCCAGGGAGCAGTTCTTC. It codes for CASSPLGGSREQFF.